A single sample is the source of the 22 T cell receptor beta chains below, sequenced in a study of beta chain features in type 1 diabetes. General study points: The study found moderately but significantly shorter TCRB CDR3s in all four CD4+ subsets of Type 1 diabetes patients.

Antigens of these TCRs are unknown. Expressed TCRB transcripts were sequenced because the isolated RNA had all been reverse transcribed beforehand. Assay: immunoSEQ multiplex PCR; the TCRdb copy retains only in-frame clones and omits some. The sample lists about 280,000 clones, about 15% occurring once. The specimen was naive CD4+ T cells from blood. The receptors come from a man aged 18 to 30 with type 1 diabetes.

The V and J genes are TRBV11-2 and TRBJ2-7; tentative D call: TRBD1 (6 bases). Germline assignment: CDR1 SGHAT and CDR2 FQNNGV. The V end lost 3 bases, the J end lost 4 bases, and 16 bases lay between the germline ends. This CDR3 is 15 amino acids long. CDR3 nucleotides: TGTGCCAGCAGCTTCCACCCCGACAGGATATACGAGCAGTACTTC. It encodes CASSFHPDRIYEQYF. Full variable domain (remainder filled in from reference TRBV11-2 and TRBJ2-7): EAGVAQSPRYKIIEKRQSVAFWCNPISGHATLYWYQQILGQGPKLLIQFQNNGVVDDSQLPKDRFSAERLKGVDSTLKIQPAKLEDSAVYLCASSFHPDRIYEQYFGPGTRLTVT.

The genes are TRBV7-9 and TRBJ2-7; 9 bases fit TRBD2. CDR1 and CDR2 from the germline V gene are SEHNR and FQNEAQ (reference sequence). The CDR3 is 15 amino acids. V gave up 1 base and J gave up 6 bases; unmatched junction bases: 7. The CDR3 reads CASSLDSGSRFEQYF. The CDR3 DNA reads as TGTGCCAGCAGCTTAGATAGCGGGAGTCGGTTCGAGCAGTACTTC. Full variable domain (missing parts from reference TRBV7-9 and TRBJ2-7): DTGVSQNPRHKITKRGQNVTFRCDPISEHNRLYWYRQTLGQGPEFLTYFQNEAQLEKSRLLSDRFSAERPKGSFSTLEIQRTEQGDSAMYLCASSLDSGSRFEQYFGPGTRLTVT.

CDR3 sequence reads: CASSLDRVGSGYEQYF. CDR3 sequence (DNA): TGTGCCAGCAGCTTAGACAGGGTCGGATCGGGGTACGAGCAGTACTTC. The chain carries TRBV7-9 and TRBJ2-7, with D tentatively TRBD1 (6 bases). The CDR3 consists of 16 residues. The V gene lost 1 base and the J gene lost 4 bases, with 17 bases spanning the gap. Germline assignment: CDR1 SEHNR and CDR2 FQNEAQ (reference sequence).

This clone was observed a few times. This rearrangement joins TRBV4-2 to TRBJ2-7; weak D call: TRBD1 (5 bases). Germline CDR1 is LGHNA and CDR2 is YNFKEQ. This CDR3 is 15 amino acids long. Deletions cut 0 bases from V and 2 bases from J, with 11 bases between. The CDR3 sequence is CASSQEMLQAYEQYF. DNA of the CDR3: TGTGCCAGCAGCCAAGAGATGTTACAGGCCTACGAGCAGTACTTC.

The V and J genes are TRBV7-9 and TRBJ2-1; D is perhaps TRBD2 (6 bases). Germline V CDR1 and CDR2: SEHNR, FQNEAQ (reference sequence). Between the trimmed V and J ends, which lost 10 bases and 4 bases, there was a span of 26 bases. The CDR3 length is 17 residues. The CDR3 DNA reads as TGTGCCACTCAACTCCGGTCGGGGGAACGTATTTACAATGAGCAGTTCTTC. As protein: CATQLRSGERIYNEQFF.

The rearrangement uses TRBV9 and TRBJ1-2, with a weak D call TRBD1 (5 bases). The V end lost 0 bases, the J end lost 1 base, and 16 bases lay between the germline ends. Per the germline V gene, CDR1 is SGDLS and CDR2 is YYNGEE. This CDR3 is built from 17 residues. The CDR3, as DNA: TGTGCCAGCAGCGTAGATCAAAGCTGGGGGGTTAACTATGGCTACACCTTC. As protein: CASSVDQSWGVNYGYTF.

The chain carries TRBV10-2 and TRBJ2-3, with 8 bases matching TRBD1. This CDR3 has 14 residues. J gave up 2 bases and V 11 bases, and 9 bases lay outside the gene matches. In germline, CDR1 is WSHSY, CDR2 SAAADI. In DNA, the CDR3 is TGCGCCTCCTCCAGGGGGCAGATCACAGATACGCAGTATTTT. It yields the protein CASSRGQITDTQYF.

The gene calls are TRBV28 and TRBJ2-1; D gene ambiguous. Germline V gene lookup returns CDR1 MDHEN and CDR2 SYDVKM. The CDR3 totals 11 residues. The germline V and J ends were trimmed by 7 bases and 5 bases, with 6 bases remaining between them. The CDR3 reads CASTKNNEQFF. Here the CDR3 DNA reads TGTGCCAGCACCAAAAACAATGAGCAGTTCTTC.

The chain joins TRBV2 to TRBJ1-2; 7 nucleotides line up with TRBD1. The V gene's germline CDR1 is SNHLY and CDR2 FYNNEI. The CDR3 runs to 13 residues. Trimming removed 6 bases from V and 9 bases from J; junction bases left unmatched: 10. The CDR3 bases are TGTGCCAGCAGGACAGGGTCGGATCGAAGCTACACCTTC. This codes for CASRTGSDRSYTF.

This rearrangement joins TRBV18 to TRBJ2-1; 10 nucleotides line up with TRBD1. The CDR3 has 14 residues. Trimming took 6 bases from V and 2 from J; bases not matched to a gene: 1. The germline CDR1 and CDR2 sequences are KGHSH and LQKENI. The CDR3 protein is CASSGQGAYNEQFF. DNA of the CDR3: TGTGCCAGCTCCGGACAGGGGGCCTACAATGAGCAGTTCTTC.

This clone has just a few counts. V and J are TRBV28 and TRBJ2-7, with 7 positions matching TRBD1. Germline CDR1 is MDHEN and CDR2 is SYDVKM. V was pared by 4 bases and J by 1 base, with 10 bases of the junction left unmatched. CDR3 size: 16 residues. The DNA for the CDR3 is TGTGCCAGCAGTTCTATCTACAGGGGCCAATCCTACGAGCAGTACTTC. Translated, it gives CASSSIYRGQSYEQYF. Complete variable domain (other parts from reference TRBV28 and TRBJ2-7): DVKVTQSSRYLVKRTGEKVFLECVQDMDHENMFWYRQDPGLGLRLIYFSYDVKMKEKGDIPEGYSVSREKKERFSLILESASTNQTSMYLCASSSIYRGQSYEQYFGPGTRLTVT.

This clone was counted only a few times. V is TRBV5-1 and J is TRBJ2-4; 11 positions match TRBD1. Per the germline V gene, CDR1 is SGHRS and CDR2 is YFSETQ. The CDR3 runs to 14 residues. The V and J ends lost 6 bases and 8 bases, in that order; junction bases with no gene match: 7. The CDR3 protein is CASTRTGGFDIQYF. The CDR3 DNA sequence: TGCGCCAGCACCAGGACAGGGGGCTTTGACATTCAGTACTTC.

The CDR3 here is CASSDEPGVPLHF. CDR3 DNA sequence: TGTGCCAGCAGTGATGAACCGGGGGTACCCCTCCACTTT. This chain connects TRBV2 to TRBJ1-6; the D gene is possibly TRBD1 (5 bases). Germline-derived CDR1 and CDR2 are SNHLY and FYNNEI. Trimming took 3 bases from V and 12 from J, leaving 12 bases between them. This CDR3 region has 13 residues.

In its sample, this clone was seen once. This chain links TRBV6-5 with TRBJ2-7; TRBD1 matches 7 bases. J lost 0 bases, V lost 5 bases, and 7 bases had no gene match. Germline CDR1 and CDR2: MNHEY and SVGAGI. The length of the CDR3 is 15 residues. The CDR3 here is CASSKGQTFSYEQYF. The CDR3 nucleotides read TGTGCCAGCAGTAAGGGACAGACCTTCTCCTACGAGCAGTACTTC.

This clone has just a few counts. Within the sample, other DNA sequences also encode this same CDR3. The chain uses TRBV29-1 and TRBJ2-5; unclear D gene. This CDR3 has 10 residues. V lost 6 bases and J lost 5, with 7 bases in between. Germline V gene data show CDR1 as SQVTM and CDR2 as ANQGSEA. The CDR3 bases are TGCAGCGTCGCACGGGAGACCCAGTACTTC. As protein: CSVARETQYF.

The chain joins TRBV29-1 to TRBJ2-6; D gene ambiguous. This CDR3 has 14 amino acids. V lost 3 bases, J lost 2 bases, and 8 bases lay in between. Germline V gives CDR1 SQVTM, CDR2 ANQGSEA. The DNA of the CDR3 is TGCAGCGTTGATGGAGAGGCTGGGGCCAACGTCCTGACTTTC. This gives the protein CSVDGEAGANVLTF.

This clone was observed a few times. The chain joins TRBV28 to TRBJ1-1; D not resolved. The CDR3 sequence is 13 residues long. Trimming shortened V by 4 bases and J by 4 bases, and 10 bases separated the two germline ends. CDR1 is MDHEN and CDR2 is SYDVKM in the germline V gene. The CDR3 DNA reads TGTGCCAGCAGTTCCGGGGATGGCACTGAAGCTTTCTTT. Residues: CASSSGDGTEAFF.

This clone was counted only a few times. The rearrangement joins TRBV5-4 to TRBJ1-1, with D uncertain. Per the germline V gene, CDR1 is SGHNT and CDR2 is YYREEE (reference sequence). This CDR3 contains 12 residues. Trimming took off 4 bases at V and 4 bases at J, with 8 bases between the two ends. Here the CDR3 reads CASSEAGTEAFF. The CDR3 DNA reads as TGTGCCAGCAGCGAGGCGGGCACTGAAGCTTTCTTT.

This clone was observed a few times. The CDR3 reads CASSQDHRGENTEAFF. The CDR3 region has the DNA TGCGCCAGCAGCCAAGATCATCGGGGAGAGAACACTGAAGCTTTCTTT. The chain has TRBV4-3 and TRBJ1-1; no definite D call. The CDR3 extends over 16 amino acids. Trimming removed 0 bases from V and 1 base from J, with 12 bases in between. Germline V gene sequence: CDR1 LGHNA, CDR2 YSLEER.

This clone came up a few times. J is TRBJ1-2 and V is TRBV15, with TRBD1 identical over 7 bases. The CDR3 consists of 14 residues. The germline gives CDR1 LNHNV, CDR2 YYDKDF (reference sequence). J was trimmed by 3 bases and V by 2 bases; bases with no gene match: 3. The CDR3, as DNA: TGTGCCACCAGCAGATCAGGGACAGACTATGGCTACACCTTC. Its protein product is CATSRSGTDYGYTF.

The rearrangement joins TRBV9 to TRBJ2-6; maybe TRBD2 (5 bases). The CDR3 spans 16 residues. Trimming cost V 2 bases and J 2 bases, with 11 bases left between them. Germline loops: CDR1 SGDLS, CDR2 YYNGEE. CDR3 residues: CASSVDGGAGANVLTF. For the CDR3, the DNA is TGTGCCAGCAGCGTGGATGGAGGTGCTGGGGCCAACGTCCTGACTTTC.

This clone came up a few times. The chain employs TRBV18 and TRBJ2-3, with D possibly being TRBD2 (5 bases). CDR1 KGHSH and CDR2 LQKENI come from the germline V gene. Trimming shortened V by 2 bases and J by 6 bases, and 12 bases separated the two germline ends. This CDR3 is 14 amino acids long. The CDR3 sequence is CASSPSAPGDTQYF. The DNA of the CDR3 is TGTGCCAGCTCACCAAGCGCCCCGGGGGATACGCAGTATTTT. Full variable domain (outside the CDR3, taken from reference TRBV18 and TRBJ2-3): NAGVMQNPRHLVRRRGQEARLRCSPMKGHSHVYWYRQLPEEGLKFMVYLQKENIIDESGMPKERFSAEFPKEGPSILRIQQVVRGDSAAYFCASSPSAPGDTQYFGPGTRLTVL.